These T cell receptor beta chains were read from a single sample in a study of shared clonotypes between healthy human individuals. The repertoire was sequenced with immunoSEQ multiplex PCR; TCRdb's copy has only in-frame clones and lacks some. Of about 1,500,000 clones listed, roughly 97% were seen once; the top ten hold over 1%. Material for sequencing was naive CD4+ T cells sorted from blood. These receptors were obtained from a man aged 25-45 years in good health. Both conserved end residues are part of each CDR3.

>TRBV15|15|TRBJ2-6
CATSRGGSGANVLTF
>TRBV15|14|TRBJ2-1
CATSAQLAGDEQFF
>TRBV5-5|14|TRBJ2-5
CASSLQGRIETQYF
>TRBV7-8|16|TRBJ1-2
CASSLGGDSVIYGYTF
>TRBV7-2|15|TRBJ2-1
CASSGDWSSYNEQFF
>TRBV5-4|14|TRBJ2-1
CASSLERGGAEQFF
>TRBV5-1|14|TRBJ2-7
CASSRQASSYEQYF
>TRBV28|14|TRBJ1-1
CASSQDSVNTEAFF
>TRBV11-2|15|TRBJ1-1
CASSPTLRGNTEAFF
>TRBV5-4|14|TRBJ2-5
CASSSGILQETQYF
>TRBV11-1|17|TRBJ2-1
CASSLEMGLAGDYEQFF
>TRBV5-1|14|TRBJ2-7
CASSLTGAGDEQYF
>TRBV30|12|TRBJ2-7
CAWRSGSYEQYF
>TRBV28|14|TRBJ1-1
CASSSGGPGTEAFF
>TRBV7-9|14|TRBJ1-1
CASSIRDANTEAFF
>TRBV5-1|15|TRBJ2-3
CASSSYSGSTDTQYF
>TRBV28|13|TRBJ2-5
CASSLEGAETQYF
>TRBV7-9|12|TRBJ1-2
CASSLVSYGYTF
>TRBV18|15|TRBJ2-3
CASSPRLAGVDTQYF
>TRBV14|12|TRBJ2-2
CASSLAAGELFF
>TRBV10-3|16|TRBJ2-7
CAISEATRASSYEQYF
>TRBV28|14|TRBJ2-3
CATMASGRSDTQYF
>TRBV9|15|TRBJ2-7
CASSPGARGNYEQYF
>TRBV5-1|17|TRBJ2-3
CASSLGTGDVRGDTQYF
>TRBV11-2|11|TRBJ2-7
CASSAYGEQYF
>TRBV7-8|14|TRBJ2-3
CASRVGQETDTQYF
>TRBV5-6|16|TRBJ2-7
CASSQTPTSGSYEQYF
>TRBV2|14|TRBJ2-5
CASSASLVGETQYF
>TRBV11-2|14|TRBJ1-1
CASSLETGGTEAFF
>TRBV5-6|16|TRBJ2-6
CASSSQRTSGANVLTF
>TRBV2|13|TRBJ1-2
CASWNAALVGYTF
>TRBV5-4|16|TRBJ1-1
CASSPKAGTLNTEAFF
>TRBV7-8|18|TRBJ2-7
CASSIALGGQGSSYEQYF
>TRBV10-3|14|TRBJ2-1
CAISPDRAYNEQFF
>TRBV19|13|TRBJ2-5
CASSPRYQETQYF
>TRBV10-3|17|TRBJ2-5
CATMIGAGWYLQETQYF
>TRBV18|14|TRBJ1-4
CASSPTHRGEKLFF
>TRBV25-1|17|TRBJ2-3
CASSRTTGSASTDTQYF
>TRBV5-1|16|TRBJ2-7
CASSRDSPQLYYEQYF
>TRBV28|15|TRBJ1-2
CASSFQAGGWIGYTF
>TRBV7-9|13|TRBJ2-7
CASSPWGPYEQYF
>TRBV5-4|14|TRBJ2-5
CASSLGTAQETQYF
>TRBV7-2|15|TRBJ2-7
CASSQDFGRIYEQYF
>TRBV10-2|12|TRBJ1-1
CASSVLNTEAFF
>TRBV6-5|13|TRBJ2-1
CASSYSGWNEQFF
>TRBV7-6|15|TRBJ2-3
CASSFAGGFTDTQYF
>TRBV7-9|16|TRBJ2-6
CASSPGQISGANVLTF
>TRBV7-2|15|TRBJ2-7
CASSPIHGSLYEQYF
>TRBV13|14|TRBJ2-7
CASSLGGRGNEQYF
>TRBV10-1|15|TRBJ2-1
CASSESGLAGNEQFF
>TRBV5-1|19|TRBJ2-6
CASSLWSGTPSSGANVLTF
>TRBV15|15|TRBJ1-5
CATSIKDRVRQPQHF
>TRBV28|16|TRBJ1-4
CASSLLFAGGVEKLFF
>TRBV7-9|17|TRBJ2-5
CASSLRPRTGGQETQYF
>TRBV9|14|TRBJ2-5
CASSIRQGQETQYF
>TRBV28|13|TRBJ1-2
CASRNRGRGGYTF
>TRBV5-1|17|TRBJ1-4
CASSSGQGAAQTSKLFF
>TRBV6-5|14|TRBJ2-1
CASNSGFTNNEQFF